These 16 T cell receptor beta chains came from one sample sequenced in a study of blood T cell repertoires in COVID-19. Clones were sequenced by immunoSEQ multiplex PCR, and TCRdb holds only the in-frame ones, with some missing. The sample yields 95,000 to 150,000 clones, approximately 92% seen once. Sequencing was performed on peripheral blood. All receptors derive from a man aged 70-80 years with active or convalescent COVID-19.

V gene TRBV3-1 (or the pseudogene TRBV3-2) combines with J gene TRBJ2-3; TRBD2 is a possible D gene (6 bases). The CDR3 is 16 residues long. Germline V gene data show CDR1 as LGHDT and CDR2 as YNNKEL (reference sequence). V lost 1 base and J 8 bases, leaving 19 bases between the germline ends. CDR3 loop: CASSQVAEGTKGTQYF. As DNA, the CDR3 is TGTGCCAGCAGCCAAGTGGCGGAGGGAACTAAGGGTACGCAGTATTTT.

This chain joins TRBV28 and TRBJ1-6, with D perhaps matching TRBD1 (6 bases). The CDR3 loop spans 15 amino acids. In germline, CDR1 is MDHEN, CDR2 SYDVKM. The germline V and J ends were trimmed by 2 bases and 6 bases, with 11 bases remaining between them. The chain's CDR3 is CASSLQGRGNSPLHF. CDR3 sequence (DNA): TGTGCCAGCAGTTTACAGGGGAGAGGTAATTCACCCCTCCACTTT.

The V call is TRBV11-3, the J call TRBJ1-3; no firm D call. CDR1 SGHNT and CDR2 YENEEA come from the germline V gene. CDR3 length equals 13 residues. With 5 bases removed from V and 4 bases from J, the gap between germline ends came to 9 bases. CDR3 loop: CASSLTGGNTIYF. In nucleotides, the CDR3 is TGTGCCAGCAGCCTAACCGGGGGAAACACCATATATTTT.

Only one count was recorded for this clone. This chain joins TRBV6-5 and TRBJ2-7; D perhaps matches TRBD1 (5 bases). V was shortened by 6 bases and J by 0 bases, with 15 bases between the two germline ends. This CDR3 has 15 amino acids. Germline values: CDR1 MNHEY, CDR2 SVGAGI. In nucleotides, the CDR3 is TGTGCCAGCAGATCAGCTGACAGTAGCTCCTACGAGCAGTACTTC. It is translated as CASRSADSSSYEQYF.

V is TRBV9 and J is TRBJ2-1, with 7 bases lining up with TRBD2. Germline values: CDR1 SGDLS, CDR2 YYNGEE. V was pared by 5 bases and J by 6 bases, with 8 bases of the junction left unmatched. The CDR3 contains 14 residues. The CDR3 reads CASSPGGSINEQFF. The CDR3 coding sequence is TGTGCCAGCAGTCCGGGCGGGAGCATCAATGAGCAGTTCTTC.

This clone has only one observation. The chain recombines TRBV5-1 with TRBJ1-3; 7 nucleotides agree with TRBD1. The J segment lost 0 bases and the V segment lost 1 base, leaving 4 bases of the junction unmatched. Germline CDR1 SGHRS, CDR2 YFSETQ. The CDR3 runs 16 residues. DNA for the CDR3: TGCGCCAGCAGCTTGTCAGGGGACAGCTCTGGAAACACCATATATTTT. It yields the protein CASSLSGDSSGNTIYF.

The genes are TRBV6-6 and TRBJ1-1; no definite D call. Germline CDR1 is MNHNY and CDR2 is SVGAGI (reference sequence). Between the trimmed V and J ends, which lost 0 bases and 1 base, there was a span of 6 bases. The CDR3 totals 14 residues. CDR3 sequence: CASSYSETNTEAFF. CDR3 DNA sequence: TGTGCCAGCAGTTACTCGGAGACGAACACTGAAGCTTTCTTT.

This clone came up once. The chain joins TRBV5-5 to TRBJ2-7; no definite D call. The CDR3 totals 16 residues. From germline, CDR1 is SGHKS and CDR2 YYEKEE (reference sequence). The V and J ends lost 1 base and 0 bases respectively, with 14 bases between them. The CDR3 is CASSLYGSDSSYEQYF. As DNA, the CDR3 is TGTGCCAGCAGCTTGTATGGCAGCGATAGCTCCTACGAGCAGTACTTC. The complete variable domain, with remaining parts taken from reference TRBV5-5 and TRBJ2-7, reads DAGVTQSPTHLIKTRGQQVTLRCSPISGHKSVSWYQQVLGQGPQFIFQYYEKEERGRGNFPDRFSARQFPNYSSELNVNALLLGDSALYLCASSLYGSDSSYEQYFGPGTRLTVT.

This clone occurred once. V and J are TRBV19 and TRBJ2-7; a possible D gene is TRBD2 (5 bases). Germline V gene sequence: CDR1 LNHDA, CDR2 SQIVND (reference sequence). V lost 3 bases, J lost 2 bases, and 11 bases lay in between. This CDR3 spans 14 amino acids. The CDR3 reads CASSISPTTYEQYF. The DNA of the CDR3 is TGTGCCAGTAGTATTAGTCCGACTACCTACGAGCAGTACTTC.

The rearrangement links TRBV7-2 to TRBJ2-3; 11 nucleotides match TRBD2. The ends lost 6 bases at V and 4 bases at J; junction bases unmatched: 9. CDR1 SGHTA and CDR2 FQGNSA come from the germline V gene. The CDR3 loop spans 16 amino acids. In DNA, the CDR3 is TGTGCCAGCAGGGGGGGGCTAGCGGGAGGTGCAGATACGCAGTATTTT. Translating it yields CASRGGLAGGADTQYF.

The chain couples TRBV5-4 to TRBJ2-6; 9 nucleotides align to TRBD1. Per the germline V gene, CDR1 is SGHNT and CDR2 is YYREEE (reference sequence). J was trimmed by 4 bases and V by 4 bases; bases with no gene match: 12. The CDR3 loop spans 18 amino acids. In nucleotides, the CDR3 is TGTGCCAGCAGCGCTCTCCGGGACAGGGCGGTAGGGGCCAACGTCCTGACTTTC. This translates into CASSALRDRAVGANVLTF.

The gene calls are TRBV25-1 and TRBJ2-3; maybe TRBD1 (6 bases). The germline gives CDR1 MGHDK, CDR2 SYGVNS. The CDR3 loop spans 13 amino acids. V was trimmed by 8 bases and J by 0 bases, leaving 9 bases between them. DNA for the CDR3: TGTGCCAGCGAAACAGGGAGCACAGATACGCAGTATTTT. It is translated as CASETGSTDTQYF.

The chain employs TRBV28 and TRBJ1-2; D unclear. Germline V lookup: CDR1 MDHEN, CDR2 SYDVKM. The CDR3 has 14 residues. V lost 7 bases and J 0 bases, leaving 12 bases between the germline ends. CDR3 bases: TGTGCCAGCACCTTACCGGGAACTAACTATGGCTACACCTTC. Residues: CASTLPGTNYGYTF.

The chain recombines TRBV28 with TRBJ1-1; the D gene is possibly TRBD1 (5 bases). This CDR3 is built from 15 residues. The V and J ends lost 3 bases and 0 bases respectively, with 11 bases between them. Germline V gene lookup returns CDR1 MDHEN and CDR2 SYDVKM. The DNA of the CDR3 is TGTGCCAGCAGTTTCAGGGTCACGATGAACACTGAAGCTTTCTTT. It specifies CASSFRVTMNTEAFF.

The chain is built from TRBV19 and TRBJ1-5; D unresolved. This CDR3 region has 14 residues. CDR1 and CDR2 (germline): LNHDA, SQIVND (reference sequence). Trimming took off 7 bases at V and 0 bases at J, with 10 bases between the two ends. The CDR3 is CASTLHVSNQPQHF. The CDR3 bases are TGTGCCAGTACCTTACACGTTAGCAATCAGCCCCAGCATTTT.

The chain recombines TRBV7-6 with TRBJ2-5; D gene uncertain. Trimming removed 3 bases at V and 7 bases at J, with 6 bases between. The length of the CDR3 is 11 residues. The germline CDR1 and CDR2 sequences are SGHVS and FNYEAQ. The CDR3 reads CASSFQSTQYF. CDR3 bases: TGTGCCAGCAGCTTCCAATCGACCCAGTACTTC. Together with reference TRBV7-6 and TRBJ2-5, the CDR3 gives the full variable domain: GAGVSQSPRYKVTKRGQDVALRCDPISGHVSLYWYRQALGQGPEFLTYFNYEAQQDKSGLPNDRFSAERPEGSISTLTIQRTEQRDSAMYRCASSFQSTQYFGPGTRLLVL.